These T cell receptor beta chains were read from a single sample in a study of response to subunit inactivated influenza vaccine. TCRdb reprocessed the RT-PCR reads via MiXCR and lists one record per CDR3 protein. Here the sample spans around 500,000 distinct CDR3 sequences, approximately 10% being singletons. The sample in question was PBMCs from blood, obtained about 40 days after vaccination. Source of these receptors: a man in his fifties or sixties who received an inactivated influenza vaccine. The CDR3 runs from the conserved cysteine through the conserved F or W. Each record gives: D gene, J gene, V gene, clone size, CDR3 DNA, CDR3 protein. D genes are given only for firm matches. Clone size is given for some rows only: seen once, a few or many times, or a class if the clone is expanded.

. TRBJ1-1 TRBV7-2 few TGTGCCAGCAGCTTATCAATGGCAGCAGGCACTGAAGCTTTCTTT CASSLSMAAGTEAFF
. TRBJ2-7 TRBV12-3/TRBV12-4 . TGTGCCAGCAGACCTCCGGAGGGGGCGGGCGAGCAGTACTTC CASRPPEGAGEQYF
TRBD2 TRBJ2-3 TRBV5-6 many TGTGCCAGCAGCTCAGGACTAGCGGGGGGAGATACGCAGTATTTT CASSSGLAGGDTQYF
. TRBJ2-6 TRBV6-2/TRBV6-3 many TGTGCCAGCAGTTACTCGATACCAAGGGTACCCCCTTCTGGGGCCAACGTCCTGACTTTC CASSYSIPRVPPSGANVLTF
. TRBJ2-7 TRBV28 few TGTGCCAGCAGTTTGAGAGAGAGCGGGCAGTACTTC CASSLRESGQYF
. TRBJ2-2 TRBV9 few TGTGCCAGCAGCGTAGATGGGGAAGTGGTCACCGGGGAGCTGTTTTTT CASSVDGEVVTGELFF
. TRBJ2-2 TRBV24-1 many TGTGCCACCAGTGATTTGCTCCGTTCCGGACCCGGGGAGCTGTTTTTT CATSDLLRSGPGELFF
. TRBJ1-4 TRBV5-1 . TGCGCCAGCACGAGTCTCGGGGTCGGCGTTAATAATGAAAAACTGTTTTTT CASTSLGVGVNNEKLFF
TRBD2 TRBJ2-1 TRBV27 many TGTGCCAGCAGTTTGTTGACTAGCGGGCCAGAGCAGTTCTTC CASSLLTSGPEQFF
. TRBJ2-1 TRBV4-2 . TGTGCCAGCAGCCAAGATTCGGGATTATCCTCCTACAATGAGCAGTTCTTC CASSQDSGLSSYNEQFF
. TRBJ1-6 TRBV4-1 many TGCGCCAGCAGCGACCGGGACAAGTATAATTCACCCCTCCACTTT CASSDRDKYNSPLHF
. TRBJ2-1 TRBV5-1 many TGCGCCAGCAGCTTGGCCGGGGGCGCGTCCTACAATGAGCAGTTCTTC CASSLAGGASYNEQFF
TRBD1 TRBJ1-2 TRBV10-3 few TGTGCCATCAGGCCCTCTTCGGACAGGAGCTATGGCTACACCTTC CAIRPSSDRSYGYTF
TRBD1 TRBJ2-7 TRBV7-8 . TGTGCCAGCAGCGGAAGGACAGGGAGTTTTTACGAGCAGTACTTC CASSGRTGSFYEQYF
TRBD2 TRBJ2-3 TRBV5-1 . TGCGCCAGCAGCAGGACTAGCGGGGGGACAACAGATACGCAGTATTTT CASSRTSGGTTDTQYF
TRBD2 TRBJ2-1 TRBV11-3 . TGTGCCAGCAGCCCAAGACTAGCGGGGTCGGGTGAGCAGTTCTTC CASSPRLAGSGEQFF
. TRBJ1-1 TRBV20-1 many TGCAGTGCTAGAGTCAGGGCGCGGGGAGCTTTCTTT CSARVRARGAFF
. TRBJ2-7 TRBV5-8 . TGTGCCAGCAGCTTTCGCCCGGACATACTATACGAGCAGTACTTC CASSFRPDILYEQYF
TRBD1 TRBJ2-5 TRBV12-3/TRBV12-4 . TGTGCCAGCAGTCCAGGGACAGTGGAGACCCAGTACTTC CASSPGTVETQYF
. TRBJ1-5 TRBV6-1 many TGTGCCAGCAGTCGATCATGGACACCTTATAGCAATCAGCCCCAGCATTTT CASSRSWTPYSNQPQHF
TRBD1 TRBJ2-7 TRBV7-2 few TGTGCCAGCAGCCAGAGGCGGGACAGGGGCTACGAGCAGTACTTC CASSQRRDRGYEQYF
. TRBJ2-1 TRBV12-3/TRBV12-4 many TGTGCCAGCAGTTTAGCAGGGGCGGACAATGAGCAGTTCTTC CASSLAGADNEQFF
. TRBJ2-1 TRBV12-3/TRBV12-4 . TGTGCCAGCAGTTCGGGGGGAACAGGGGGCTACAATGAGCAGTTCTTC CASSSGGTGGYNEQFF
TRBD1 TRBJ1-1 TRBV5-1 few TGCGCCAGCAGCTTGACCGACAGGGTGTACACTGAAGCTTTCTTT CASSLTDRVYTEAFF
. TRBJ1-5 TRBV20-1 many TGCAGTGCTAGAGATGGTAATCAGCCCCAGCATTTT CSARDGNQPQHF
TRBD2 TRBJ2-5 TRBV6-2/TRBV6-3 few TGTGCCAGCAGACATGGACTAGCTGTTTCCACCCAGTACTTC CASRHGLAVSTQYF
TRBD1 TRBJ2-2 TRBV29-1 few TGCAGCGCTTTGACAGGGGCGGACGGGGAGCTGTTTTTT CSALTGADGELFF
. TRBJ2-7 TRBV24-1 few TGTGCCACCAGTGATCCACAGGATAGGGACGAGCAGTACTTC CATSDPQDRDEQYF
. TRBJ1-5 TRBV20-1 few TGCAGTGCGACCAGGGTCGATGGCAATCAGCCCCAGCATTTT CSATRVDGNQPQHF
TRBD2 TRBJ2-7 TRBV6-2/TRBV6-3 few TGTGCCACCACGAGGTGGGAGGGCCTCGAGCAGTACTTC CATTRWEGLEQYF
TRBD2 TRBJ2-3 TRBV12-3/TRBV12-4 . TGTGCCAGCAGTTTAACGGGGGGAGGTGGAGATACGCAGTATTTT CASSLTGGGGDTQYF
. TRBJ2-7 TRBV7-7 . TGTGCCAGCAGTCCTACGGTAGAGGGGAGTAACTACGAGCAGTACTTC CASSPTVEGSNYEQYF
. TRBJ2-1 TRBV20-1 many TGCAGTGCTAGTAGAGGGCGGGCAACCTACAATGAGCAGTTCTTC CSASRGRATYNEQFF
. TRBJ1-2 TRBV10-3 few TGTGCCATCAGTGGGCCGGGTGGCTATGGCTACACCTTC CAISGPGGYGYTF
TRBD1 TRBJ1-3 TRBV10-3 . TGTGCCATCAGTGACTCCGGACAGGCAGGAAACACCATATATTTT CAISDSGQAGNTIYF
. TRBJ2-7 TRBV27 few TGTGCCAGCAGCCAGGGCAGGGGCTACCTTGGAGTCGAGCAGTACTTC CASSQGRGYLGVEQYF
TRBD2 TRBJ2-2 TRBV12-3/TRBV12-4 many TGTGCCAGCAGTTCGAGCGGGAGAGGTACCGGGGAGCTGTTTTTT CASSSSGRGTGELFF
. TRBJ2-5 TRBV12-3/TRBV12-4 few TGTGCCAGCAGCTTTGACAGGTTAGAGACCCAGTACTTC CASSFDRLETQYF
. TRBJ2-2 TRBV2 many TGTGCCAGCAGTGAAGCGTACGCGAACACCGGGGAGCTGTTTTTT CASSEAYANTGELFF
. TRBJ1-1 TRBV11-3 . TGTGCCAGCAGCTCGGTTCCCAACACTGAAGCTTTCTTT CASSSVPNTEAFF
. TRBJ2-4 TRBV28 few TGTGCCAGCAGTTCGGAAGGTGGGCACATTCAGTACTTC CASSSEGGHIQYF
. TRBJ1-4 TRBV15 . TGTGCCACCAGCAGAGATCGGCAAAAACTGTTTTTT CATSRDRQKLFF
. TRBJ2-4 TRBV20-1 . TGCAGTGCTTCGGAGGGGCTAGCCAAAAACATTCAGTACTTC CSASEGLAKNIQYF